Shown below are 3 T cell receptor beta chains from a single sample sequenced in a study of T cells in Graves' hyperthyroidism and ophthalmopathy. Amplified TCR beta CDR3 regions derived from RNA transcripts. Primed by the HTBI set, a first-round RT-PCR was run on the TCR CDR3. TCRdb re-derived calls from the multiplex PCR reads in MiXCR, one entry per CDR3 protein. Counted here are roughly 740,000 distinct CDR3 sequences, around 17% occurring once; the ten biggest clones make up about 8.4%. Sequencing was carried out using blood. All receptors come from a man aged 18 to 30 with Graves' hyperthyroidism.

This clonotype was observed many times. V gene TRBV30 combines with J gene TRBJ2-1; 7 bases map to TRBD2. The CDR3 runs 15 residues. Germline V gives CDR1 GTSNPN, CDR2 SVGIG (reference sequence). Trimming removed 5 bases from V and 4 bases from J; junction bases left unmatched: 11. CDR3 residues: CAWSDGAGAYNEQFF. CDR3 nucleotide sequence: TGTGCCTGGTCCGATGGTGCGGGAGCTTACAATGAGCAGTTCTTC.

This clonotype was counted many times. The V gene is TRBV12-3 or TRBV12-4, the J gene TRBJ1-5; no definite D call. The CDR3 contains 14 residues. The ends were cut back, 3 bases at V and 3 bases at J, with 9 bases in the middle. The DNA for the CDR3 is TGTGCCAGCAGTTTCGGCGGAACCAATCAGCCCCAGCATTTT. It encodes CASSFGGTNQPQHF.

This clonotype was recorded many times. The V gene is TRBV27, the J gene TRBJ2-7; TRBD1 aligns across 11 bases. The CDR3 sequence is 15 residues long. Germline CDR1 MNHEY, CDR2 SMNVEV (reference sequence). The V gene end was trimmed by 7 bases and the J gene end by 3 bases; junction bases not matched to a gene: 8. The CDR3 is CASNPHGTGGYEQYF. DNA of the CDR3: TGTGCCAGCAATCCGCACGGGACAGGGGGCTACGAGCAGTACTTC.